This TCR beta chain was identified during a study of T cell changes during pregnancy in multiple sclerosis. This CDR3 region has 13 residues. The germline V gene has CDR1 SGHTA and CDR2 FQGTGA. The ends were cut back, 8 bases at V and 7 bases at J, with 12 bases in the middle. Produced via immunoSEQ multiplex PCR; TCRdb's table is partial and in-frame only. The sample includes around 56,000 clones, about 91% seen only once; the top ten take 0.7% to 0.8%. This chain joins TRBV7-3 and TRBJ1-6; no clear D gene. The sequence derives from a female donor with multiple sclerosis, enrolled in a pregnancy study. This specimen consisted of CD4+ T cells from peripheral blood mononuclear cells, obtained in the first trimester of pregnancy. The CDR3 loop reads CASGFRENSPLHF. As DNA, the CDR3 is TGTGCCAGCGGTTTCCGGGAGAATTCACCCCTCCACTTT.